The sequence of this T cell receptor beta chain was determined in a study of T-cell memory formation after mild COVID-19. Study background: TCR clusters showed largely donor specificity.

CDR3 length: 14 residues. Germline V gene sequence: CDR1 SGHTA, CDR2 FQGTGA. Trimming removed 5 bases from V and 3 bases from J; junction bases left unmatched: 6. Researchers used 5'RACE with constant-segment primers to make TCR alpha and TCR beta cDNA libraries that carry sample barcodes and UMIs. MiXCR, run by TCRdb on the 5' RACE reads, gives a single entry per CDR3 protein. The sample lists 410,000 or so distinct CDR3 sequences, 23% occurring once. This sequence joins TRBV7-3 and TRBJ2-5, with 7 nucleotides matching TRBD1. The sample consisted of PBMCs or a T cell subset sorted from them (not recorded which). The clonotype comes from an adult woman who had mild COVID-19 (a few samples of this study predate the infection). Cell type and time point are not known. CDR3 in amino acids: CASSPTGPEETQYF. For the CDR3, the DNA is TGTGCCAGCAGCCCGACAGGGCCCGAAGAGACCCAGTACTTC.